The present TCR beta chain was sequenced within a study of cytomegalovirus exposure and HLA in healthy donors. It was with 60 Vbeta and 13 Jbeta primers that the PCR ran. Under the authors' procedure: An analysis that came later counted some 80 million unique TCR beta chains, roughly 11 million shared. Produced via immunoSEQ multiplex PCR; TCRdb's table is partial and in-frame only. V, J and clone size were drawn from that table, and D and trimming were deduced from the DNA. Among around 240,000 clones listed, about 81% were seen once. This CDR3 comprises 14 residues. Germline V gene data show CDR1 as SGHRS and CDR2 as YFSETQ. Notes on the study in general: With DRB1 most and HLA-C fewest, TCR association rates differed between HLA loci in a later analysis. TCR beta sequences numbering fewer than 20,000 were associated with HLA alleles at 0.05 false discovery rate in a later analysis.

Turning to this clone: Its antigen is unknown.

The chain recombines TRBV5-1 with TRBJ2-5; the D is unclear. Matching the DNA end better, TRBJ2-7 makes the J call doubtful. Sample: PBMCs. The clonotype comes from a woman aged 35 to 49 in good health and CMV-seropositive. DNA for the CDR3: TGCGCCAGCAGCTTTCGAGAGAACCCCTACGAGCAGTACTTC. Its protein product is CASSFRENPYEQYF.